A few counts support the clone carrying this TCR beta chain. What it binds is not known. The data are from a study of T cell repertoires in cytomegalovirus infection. Study-level background: Signatures in public TCR beta sequences pointed to both CMV infection and matching HLA type. Regarding the study as a whole: The study found HLA-C-restricted CMV-specific TCR beta clonotypes dominating the ex vivo response. Carriers of CMV plus the relevant HLA were identified by cumulative public TCR beta family frequency.

Germline CDR1 reads MDHEN; CDR2 reads SYDVKM. Trimming took 3 bases from V and 0 from J, leaving 15 bases between them. This CDR3 spans 17 amino acids. TCRdb recomputed calls from the reads with MiXCR, one row per CDR3 protein. This table has approximately 750,000 distinct CDR3 sequences, approximately 34% appearing once. This chain joins TRBV28 and TRBJ2-4; D is possibly TRBD1 or TRBD2 (7 bases each). The clonotype comes from a human donor in good health (CMV status not recorded). Some clones in this sample may be carry-over from other donors' samples. Input material: PBMCs. CDR3: CASSFGGTDLAKNIQYF. The CDR3, as DNA: TGTGCCAGCAGTTTCGGGGGGACAGATCTAGCCAAAAACATTCAGTACTTC.